These T cell receptor beta chains were read from a single sample in a study of Ad26.COV2.S vaccination and SARS-CoV-2 variants. Profiled with immunoSEQ multiplex PCR; TCRdb holds only in-frame clones, not every one. The sample holds fewer than 400,000 clones, around 85% seen once. The sample in question was peripheral blood, obtained in a trial of Ad26.COV2.S vaccine versus placebo. The source of these receptors is a person between 18 and 65 years old who received the Ad26.COV2.S COVID-19 vaccine or a placebo. Both conserved end residues are part of each CDR3. The D gene is left open where the match is weak. The listing skips clone size in some rows; elsewhere it reads once, few, many or a size class.

CDR3,DNA,J,size,V,D
CATSLRGADNQPQHF,TGTGCCACCTCGCTCAGGGGCGCGGACAATCAGCCCCAGCATTTT,TRBJ1-5,.,TRBV19,.
CASSRGGALNSALHF,TGTGCCAGCAGCCGGGGGGGGGCTCTTAATTCGGCCCTCCACTTT,TRBJ1-6,.,TRBV7-8,.
CASSQRQRKGQEAGNTIYF,TGTGCCAGCAGCCAACGGCAAAGGAAGGGACAGGAAGCTGGAAACACCATATATTTT,TRBJ1-3,.,TRBV3-1/TRBV3-2,TRBD1
CASSRWVNEQYF,TGTGCCAGCAGCCGTTGGGTAAACGAGCAGTACTTC,TRBJ2-7,.,TRBV11-2,.
CASSQDYSGNTEAFF,TGTGCCAGCAGCCAGGATTATAGCGGGAACACTGAAGCTTTCTTT,TRBJ1-1,.,TRBV7-6,.
CASSLDRGGPEQYF,TGTGCCAGCAGCTTAGATCGGGGGGGGCCCGAGCAGTACTTC,TRBJ2-7,.,TRBV11-2,TRBD2
CAIWTGWDYGYTF,TGTGCCATCTGGACAGGGTGGGACTATGGCTACACCTTC,TRBJ1-2,.,TRBV6-4,TRBD1
CASSGSVHNQPQHF,TGTGCCAGCAGTGGCAGCGTGCACAATCAGCCCCAGCATTTT,TRBJ1-5,.,TRBV2,.
CASSARRDRGNTEAFF,TGTGCCAGCAGCGCGCGGAGGGACAGGGGCAACACTGAAGCTTTCTTT,TRBJ1-1,.,TRBV7-2,TRBD1
CASRIEPLTEAFF,TGCGCCAGCAGGATTGAACCCCTCACTGAAGCTTTCTTT,TRBJ1-1,.,TRBV5-1,.
CASSPQGGGTEAFF,TGTGCCAGCTCACCTCAGGGTGGGGGCACTGAAGCTTTCTTT,TRBJ1-1,.,TRBV18,.
CASSQDLGANTGELFF,TGCGCCAGCAGCCAAGATTTGGGGGCGAACACCGGGGAGCTGTTTTTT,TRBJ2-2,.,TRBV4-3,.
CASSQDIGSDTEAFF,TGCGCCAGCAGCCAAGATATTGGCAGCGACACTGAAGCTTTCTTT,TRBJ1-1,.,TRBV4-3,.
CASSPQQGWSYGYTF,TGTGCCAGCTCACCACAGCAGGGTTGGAGCTATGGCTACACCTTC,TRBJ1-2,.,TRBV18,.
CASSPHTDRGIAKNIQYF,TGTGCCAGTAGTCCACACACTGACAGGGGAATAGCCAAAAACATTCAGTACTTC,TRBJ2-4,.,TRBV19,TRBD1
CASSQTGTYQPQHF,TGTGCCAGCAGCCAGACAGGGACTTATCAGCCCCAGCATTTT,TRBJ1-5,.,TRBV7-2,TRBD1
CASSQGGTGNSPLHF,TGTGCCAGCAGCCAAGGGGGCACAGGAAATTCACCCCTCCACTTT,TRBJ1-6,.,TRBV3-1/TRBV3-2,.
CASSIGGRVSGYTF,TGTGCCAGTAGTATAGGCGGCCGTGTGAGTGGCTACACCTTC,TRBJ1-2,.,TRBV19,.
CASSQDTEAFF,TGTGCCAGCAGCCAAGATACTGAAGCTTTCTTT,TRBJ1-1,.,TRBV3-1/TRBV3-2,.
CASSFVTSAYEQYF,TGTGCCAGCAGTTTCGTGACATCTGCCTACGAGCAGTACTTC,TRBJ2-7,.,TRBV27,.
CASSTRGSGANVLTF,TGTGCCAGCAGTACCCGGGGTTCTGGGGCCAACGTCCTGACTTTC,TRBJ2-6,.,TRBV11-2,.
CASSRTSGDTGELFF,TGTGCCAGCAGCAGGACTAGCGGGGACACCGGGGAGCTGTTTTTT,TRBJ2-2,medium-sized,TRBV6-2/TRBV6-3,TRBD2
CATEGGSGNTIYF,TGTGCCACCGAGGGGGGCTCTGGAAACACCATATATTTT,TRBJ1-3,once,TRBV15,.
CASSLEQGASEAFF,TGTGCCAGCAGCTTAGAACAGGGGGCAAGTGAAGCTTTCTTT,TRBJ1-1,.,TRBV11-2,TRBD1
CASSLEFGEFGYTF,TGCGCCAGCAGCTTGGAGTTTGGTGAATTTGGCTACACCTTC,TRBJ1-2,once,TRBV5-1,.
CASTVNGVEQYF,TGTGCCAGCACCGTGAACGGGGTCGAGCAGTACTTC,TRBJ2-7,.,TRBV7-2,.
CAISESLGGQYGYTF,TGTGCCATCAGTGAGTCGTTAGGGGGCCAATATGGCTACACCTTC,TRBJ1-2,.,TRBV10-3,TRBD1
CASSENKGAHTGELFF,TGCGCCAGCAGTGAAAACAAAGGGGCCCACACCGGGGAGCTGTTTTTT,TRBJ2-2,.,TRBV10-2,.
CASRTGAHGYTF,TGTGCCAGCAGGACCGGGGCCCATGGCTACACCTTC,TRBJ1-2,.,TRBV2,.
CASSLVPVGTGELFF,TGTGCCAGCAGCTTAGTGCCAGTAGGGACCGGGGAGCTGTTTTTT,TRBJ2-2,.,TRBV7-2,.
CASSPYPAEGNEQFF,TGTGCCAGTAGTCCCTACCCGGCCGAGGGCAATGAGCAGTTCTTC,TRBJ2-1,.,TRBV19,.
CASSLDTQETQYF,TGTGCCAGCAGCTTAGATACCCAAGAGACCCAGTACTTC,TRBJ2-5,.,TRBV7-9,.
CASRPGQGANQPQHF,TGTGCCAGCAGGCCGGGACAGGGCGCCAATCAGCCCCAGCATTTT,TRBJ1-5,.,TRBV2,TRBD1
CATSRGGDNEQFF,TGTGCCACCAGCAGAGGGGGGGACAATGAGCAGTTCTTC,TRBJ2-1,.,TRBV15,.
CASSFYAGGFGNTIYF,TGTGCCAGCAGCTTTTATGCAGGGGGCTTTGGAAACACCATATATTTT,TRBJ1-3,.,TRBV13,TRBD1
CASSFLGGAGVTEAFF,TGTGCCAGCAGCTTTCTAGGGGGCGCGGGAGTGACTGAAGCTTTCTTT,TRBJ1-1,.,TRBV11-2,TRBD1
CAVQDFLQETQYF,TGTGCCGTACAGGACTTTTTACAAGAGACCCAGTACTTC,TRBJ2-5,.,TRBV6-5,.
CASSQEDGAQPQHF,TGCGCCAGCAGCCAAGAGGATGGGGCTCAGCCCCAGCATTTT,TRBJ1-5,.,TRBV4-3,.
CASSLDNRVYGYTF,TGTGCCAGCAGCTTAGATAACAGGGTCTATGGCTACACCTTC,TRBJ1-2,.,TRBV11-2,.
CASSLPQENGYTF,TGTGCCAGCAGCTTGCCCCAGGAGAATGGCTACACCTTC,TRBJ1-2,.,TRBV5-4,.
CASSLARLPNYGYTF,TGTGCCAGCAGCTTAGCCCGACTGCCAAACTATGGCTACACCTTC,TRBJ1-2,.,TRBV7-8,.
CASIRIYEQYF,TGTGCCAGCATTCGGATCTACGAGCAGTACTTC,TRBJ2-7,.,TRBV2,.
CASAPGQGAYYEQYF,TGTGCCAGTGCTCCGGGACAGGGGGCTTACTACGAGCAGTACTTC,TRBJ2-7,few,TRBV19,TRBD1
CASSKGLADYNEQFF,TGTGCCAGCAGCAAGGGACTAGCCGACTACAATGAGCAGTTCTTC,TRBJ2-1,.,TRBV5-4,TRBD2
CASSPDSGGSDTQYF,TGTGCCAGCAGCCCGGATAGCGGGGGATCAGATACGCAGTATTTT,TRBJ2-3,.,TRBV5-4,TRBD2
CASSPSGDNEKLFF,TGTGCCAGCTCACCGTCCGGGGATAATGAAAAACTGTTTTTT,TRBJ1-4,.,TRBV18,.
CASSFLQGNTGELFF,TGTGCCAGCAGCTTTTTACAGGGGAACACCGGGGAGCTGTTTTTT,TRBJ2-2,.,TRBV5-4,.
CASSIGTNNEQFF,TGTGCCAGTAGTATTGGAACTAACAATGAGCAGTTCTTC,TRBJ2-1,.,TRBV19,.
CASSKKKGAVYGYTF,TGTGCCAGCAGCAAAAAAAAAGGGGCAGTATATGGCTACACCTTC,TRBJ1-2,.,TRBV21-1,.
CASSERDKNTEAFF,TGTGCCAGCAGTGAAAGGGACAAGAACACTGAAGCTTTCTTT,TRBJ1-1,.,TRBV2,.